One and the same sample provided the 27 T cell receptor beta chains below, sequenced in a study of blood T cell repertoires in COVID-19. Method: immunoSEQ multiplex PCR; TCRdb's copy keeps in-frame clones and lacks some. The data contain fewer than 300,000 clones, approximately 87% of them singletons. The specimen was peripheral blood. All receptors derive from a woman under 40 with COVID-19, enrolled during active disease.

The CDR3 sequence is CASSARDFTEAFF. The CDR3 region has the DNA TGCGCCTCCTCGGCCAGGGATTTCACTGAAGCTTTCTTT. The chain couples TRBV10-1 to TRBJ1-1, with D possibly matching TRBD1 (5 bases). Per the germline V gene, CDR1 is WNHNN and CDR2 is SYGVQD (reference sequence). V dropped 11 bases and J dropped 4 bases, with 17 bases sitting between them. CDR3 length: 13 amino acids.

The sample holds one count of this clone. This chain connects TRBV12-3 or TRBV12-4 to TRBJ2-1, with D tentatively TRBD1 (6 bases). This CDR3 has 13 residues. The V end lost 4 bases, the J end lost 8 bases, and 12 bases lay between the germline ends. The DNA for the CDR3 is TGTGCCAGCAGTTATCAGGGGAGCCATGAGCAGTTCTTC. Encoded protein: CASSYQGSHEQFF.

The CDR3 protein is CASSMPWEGEVEQFF. The CDR3 DNA sequence: TGTGCCAGTAGTATGCCCTGGGAGGGGGAGGTTGAGCAGTTCTTC. The chain joins TRBV19 to TRBJ2-1; tentative D call: TRBD2 (7 bases). Germline V lookup: CDR1 LNHDA, CDR2 SQIVND (reference sequence). Deletions cut 3 bases from V and 9 bases from J, with 18 bases between. There are 15 residues in the CDR3.

In its sample, this clone was seen a few times. The chain joins TRBV27 to TRBJ2-7; D unclear. Germline CDR1 is MNHEY and CDR2 is SMNVEV (reference sequence). Trimming took off 1 base at V and 5 bases at J, with 3 bases between the two ends. This CDR3 has 11 amino acids. CDR3 nucleotide sequence: TGTGCCAGCAGTTTATTTAACGAGCAGTACTTC. Encoded protein: CASSLFNEQYF.

The chain is built from TRBV13 and TRBJ2-7, with D maybe TRBD2 (6 bases). The CDR3 totals 12 residues. Germline-derived CDR1 and CDR2 are PRHDT and FYEKMQ (reference sequence). With 5 bases removed from V and 6 bases from J, the gap between germline ends came to 11 bases. The CDR3 sequence is CASSGSGVEQYF. The CDR3 DNA reads TGTGCCAGCAGCGGGTCGGGGGTCGAGCAGTACTTC. Full variable domain (missing parts from reference TRBV13 and TRBJ2-7): AAGVIQSPRHLIKEKRETATLKCYPIPRHDTVYWYQQGPGQDPQFLISFYEKMQSDKGSIPDRFSAQQFSDYHSELNMSSLELGDSALYFCASSGSGVEQYFGPGTRLTVT.

This chain connects TRBV3-1 (or the pseudogene TRBV3-2) to TRBJ1-6; weak D call: TRBD1 (5 bases). Germline V gene sequence: CDR1 LGHDT, CDR2 YNNKEL (reference sequence). The CDR3 is 14 amino acids. Trimming took 6 bases from V and 9 from J, leaving 15 bases between them. CDR3 bases: TGTGCCAGCAGTCTCGTGGTGGGGGGTTCACCCCTCCACTTT. This encodes CASSLVVGGSPLHF.

This clone was seen a handful of times. This sample also contains other DNA sequences that code for the same CDR3. V and J are TRBV5-1 and TRBJ2-7; D is uncertain. V was cut by 0 bases and J by 3 bases, with 7 bases left in between. The germline gives CDR1 SGHRS, CDR2 YFSETQ. The CDR3 spans 13 residues. CDR3 residues: CASSLAAGYEQYF. The CDR3 DNA reads as TGCGCCAGCAGCTTGGCCGCAGGCTACGAGCAGTACTTC. The complete variable domain, with remaining parts taken from reference TRBV5-1 and TRBJ2-7, reads KAGVTQTPRYLIKTRGQQVTLSCSPISGHRSVSWYQQTPGQGLQFLFEYFSETQRNKGNFPGRFSGRQFSNSRSEMNVSTLELGDSALYLCASSLAAGYEQYFGPGTRLTVT.

The chain joins TRBV7-2 to TRBJ2-5, with 7 positions matching TRBD2. The CDR3 consists of 13 residues. V shed 8 bases, J shed 1 base, and the junction held 4 bases outside the gene matches. Germline V lookup: CDR1 SGHTA, CDR2 FQGNSA. CDR3 residues: CASVLAVQETQYF. Here the CDR3 DNA reads TGTGCCAGCGTTCTAGCGGTCCAAGAGACCCAGTACTTC.

This clone has ten or more counts. Other DNA sequences in this specimen translate into the identical CDR3. The chain is built from TRBV5-1 and TRBJ2-1; D gene unclear. The V end was cut by 0 bases, the J end by 4 bases, with 5 bases between. Germline V CDR1 and CDR2: SGHRS, YFSETQ. This CDR3 contains 13 residues. The CDR3 DNA sequence: TGCGCCAGCAGCTTGGACAGTTACAATGAGCAGTTCTTC. Protein: CASSLDSYNEQFF.

Remarks on this clone: At one boundary the junction diverges from the germline segment, which might be a read error. In DNA, the CDR3 is TGCGCGGGGGCCCCAACTAGCACAGATACGCAGTATTTT. This gives the protein CAGAPTSTDTQYF. The V and J genes are TRBV19 and TRBJ2-3, with D possibly being TRBD2 (7 bases). CDR3 size: 13 residues. CDR1 is LNHDA, CDR2 SQIVND, per germline (reference sequence).

This rearrangement joins TRBV15 to TRBJ2-7, with D possibly matching TRBD1 (6 bases). V dropped 9 bases and J dropped 2 bases, with 14 bases sitting between them. The CDR3 length is 13 residues. CDR1 and CDR2 from the germline V gene are LNHNV and YYDKDF (reference sequence). The CDR3 DNA sequence: TGTGCCACTGCGGCCCGGGACACCTACGAGCAGTACTTC. It is translated as CATAARDTYEQYF.

V is TRBV12-5 and J is TRBJ2-7; 8 bases fit TRBD1. V lost 7 bases to trimming and J lost 3 bases; unmatched junction nucleotides: 11. The CDR3 is made up of 15 amino acids. Germline V gives CDR1 LGHNT, CDR2 FRNRAP. The chain's CDR3 is CASAFRTGQDYEQYF. CDR3 coding DNA: TGTGCTAGTGCCTTCAGGACAGGGCAAGACTACGAGCAGTACTTC.

CDR3 nucleotides: TGTGCCAGCAGTTCGAACAGGGGTTGGGGCTACACCTTC. Its translation: CASSSNRGWGYTF. This rearrangement joins TRBV27 to TRBJ1-2; 7 bases line up with TRBD1. The CDR3 runs 13 residues. Trimming removed 4 bases from V and 8 bases from J; junction bases left unmatched: 7. CDR1 is MNHEY and CDR2 is SMNVEV in the germline V gene (reference sequence).

The V call is TRBV7-9, the J call TRBJ1-1; D possibly corresponds to TRBD1 (6 bases). The V end was cut by 3 bases, the J end by 0 bases, with 14 bases between. This CDR3 is 16 amino acids long. Looked up from germline, CDR1 is SEHNR and CDR2 is FQNEAQ (reference sequence). CDR3 protein: CASSFRGGGMNTEAFF. The CDR3 nucleotides read TGTGCCAGCAGCTTCAGGGGCGGGGGGATGAACACTGAAGCTTTCTTT.

The CDR3 DNA follows: TGTGCCAGCAGCTGCGTCAGGACAGGAATCTATGGCTACACCTTC. It encodes CASSCVRTGIYGYTF. The chain joins TRBV5-5 to TRBJ1-2, with 7 bases that match TRBD1. The trim removed 3 bases at V and 4 bases at J, leaving 9 bases unmatched. The CDR3 loop spans 15 amino acids. Germline-derived CDR1 and CDR2 are SGHKS and YYEKEE (reference sequence).

The chain combines TRBV3-1 (or the pseudogene TRBV3-2) with TRBJ1-2; D is possibly TRBD1 (5 bases). The CDR3 runs 15 residues. V shed 2 bases and J shed 3 bases, with 13 bases lying between them. Germline values: CDR1 LGHDT, CDR2 YNNKEL (reference sequence). The DNA for the CDR3 is TGTGCCAGCAGCCAAAGATTAGACAGCCACTATGGCTACACCTTC. Translation gives CASSQRLDSHYGYTF.

CDR3 sequence reads: CATSEGRGRSNQPQHF. The CDR3 nucleotides are TGTGCCACCAGTGAGGGTAGGGGGCGCAGCAATCAGCCCCAGCATTTT. V gene TRBV24-1 combines with J gene TRBJ1-5; 7 positions agree with TRBD1. Per the germline V gene, CDR1 is KGHDR and CDR2 is SFDVKD. The length of the CDR3 is 16 residues. V shed 4 bases, J shed 1 base, and the junction held 6 bases outside the gene matches.

The V call is TRBV18, the J call TRBJ2-3; possibly TRBD1 for D (6 bases). The CDR3 extends over 14 amino acids. In germline, CDR1 is KGHSH, CDR2 LQKENI. The ends were cut back, 5 bases at V and 2 bases at J, with 11 bases in the middle. The DNA of the CDR3 is TGTGCCAGCTCAATAAACAGGGCCACAGATACGCAGTATTTT. As protein: CASSINRATDTQYF.

This chain uses TRBV6-1 with TRBJ1-2, with D perhaps TRBD1 (6 bases). Germline V gene sequence: CDR1 MNHNS, CDR2 SASEGT. The length of the CDR3 is 15 residues. Trimming pared 1 base from V and 8 bases from J, leaving 17 bases between. This CDR3 is CASSEVQGTLGGYTF. The CDR3 DNA follows: TGTGCCAGCAGTGAAGTTCAGGGGACCCTCGGCGGCTACACCTTC.

In DNA, the CDR3 is TGTGCCAGCAGCCAAGCCGGGACAACCTACGAGCAGTACTTC. Its protein product is CASSQAGTTYEQYF. The V gene is TRBV4-2, the J gene TRBJ2-7, with a weak D call TRBD1 (6 bases). The CDR3 covers 14 residues. V dropped 1 base and J dropped 2 bases, with 9 bases sitting between them. Germline CDR1 is LGHNA and CDR2 is YNFKEQ.

This chain uses TRBV1 with TRBJ2-7; the DNA was not compared with TRBD2, the D call given in the table. TRBV1 is classified as a pseudogene. The CDR3 extends over 13 amino acids. The CDR3 loop is CTSRVGGSYEQYF. The CDR3 DNA reads as TGCACCAGCAGGGTCGGGGGGTCCTACGAGCAGTACTTC.

The V and J genes are TRBV19 and TRBJ1-1; D ambiguous. V was shortened by 3 bases and J by 4 bases, with 9 bases between the two germline ends. This CDR3 is built from 13 residues. CDR1 is LNHDA, CDR2 SQIVND, per germline (reference sequence). The CDR3 nucleotides read TGTGCCAGTAGTATTTCCAGGTCCACTGAAGCTTTCTTT. Its translation is CASSISRSTEAFF.

This chain joins TRBV19 and TRBJ2-7, with unresolved D. Trimming left V 5 bases short and J 4 bases short, with 12 bases between. The CDR3 runs to 13 residues. The germline V gene encodes CDR1 LNHDA and CDR2 SQIVND (reference sequence). CDR3 sequence: CASSPRLAYEQYF. The CDR3 DNA follows: TGTGCCAGTAGTCCCCGTCTTGCGTACGAGCAGTACTTC. The full variable domain, in which reference TRBV19 and TRBJ2-7 provide the parts outside the CDR3, is DGGITQSPKYLFRKEGQNVTLSCEQNLNHDAMYWYRQDPGQGLRLIYYSQIVNDFQKGDIAEGYSVSREKKESFPLTVTSAQKNPTAFYLCASSPRLAYEQYFGPGTRLTVT.

The CDR3 bases are TGTGCCAGCAGCCAAGCTGACGGCGGGGGGGCCTGGGAGACCCAGTACTTC. Translated: CASSQADGGGAWETQYF. The chain has TRBV3-1 (or the pseudogene TRBV3-2) and TRBJ2-5; 9 nucleotides line up with TRBD2. The V gene end was trimmed by 1 base and the J gene end by 5 bases; junction bases not matched to a gene: 11. Germline values: CDR1 LGHDT, CDR2 YNNKEL (reference sequence). The CDR3 has 17 residues.

The table lists this clone with a few counts. The rearrangement links TRBV7-8 to TRBJ2-7; TRBD2 aligns across 9 bases. The CDR3 totals 17 residues. CDR1 is SGHVS, CDR2 FQNEAQ, per germline. The ends lost 6 bases at V and 0 bases at J; junction bases unmatched: 12. The CDR3 DNA reads TGTGCCAGCAGGGCCAGCGGGGGGCATTCACTCTCCTACGAGCAGTACTTC. It yields the protein CASRASGGHSLSYEQYF. Full variable domain (outside the CDR3, taken from reference TRBV7-8 and TRBJ2-7): GAGVSQSPRYKVAKRGQDVALRCDPISGHVSLFWYQQALGQGPEFLTYFQNEAQLDKSGLPSDRFFAERPEGSVSTLKIQRTQQEDSAVYLCASRASGGHSLSYEQYFGPGTRLTVT.

The gene calls are TRBV6-1 and TRBJ2-7; D is unclear. The CDR3 covers 12 residues. Germline values: CDR1 MNHNS, CDR2 SASEGT. The V gene lost 1 base and the J gene lost 4 bases, with 5 bases spanning the gap. The CDR3 DNA follows: TGTGCCAGCAGTGAAGGCGGTTACGAGCAGTACTTC. Its translation is CASSEGGYEQYF.

The rearrangement uses TRBV13 and TRBJ2-2; 14 bases line up with TRBD2. This CDR3 region has 16 residues. Germline CDR1 and CDR2: PRHDT and FYEKMQ (reference sequence). The J segment lost 5 bases and the V segment lost 5 bases, leaving 4 bases of the junction unmatched. CDR3 coding DNA: TGTGCCAGCAGCCTGGGACTAGCGGGAGTAACCGGGGAGCTGTTTTTT. Encoded protein: CASSLGLAGVTGELFF.